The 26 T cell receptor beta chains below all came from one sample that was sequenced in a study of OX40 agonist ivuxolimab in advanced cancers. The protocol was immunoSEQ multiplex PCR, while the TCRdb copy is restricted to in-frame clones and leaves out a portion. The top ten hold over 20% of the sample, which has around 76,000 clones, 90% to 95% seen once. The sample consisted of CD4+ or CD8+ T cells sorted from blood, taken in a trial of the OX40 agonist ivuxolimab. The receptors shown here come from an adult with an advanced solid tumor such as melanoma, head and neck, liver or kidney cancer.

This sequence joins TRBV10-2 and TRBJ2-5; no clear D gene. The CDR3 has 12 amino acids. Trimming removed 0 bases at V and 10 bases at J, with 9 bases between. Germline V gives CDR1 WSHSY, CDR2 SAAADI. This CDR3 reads CASSESLRYQYF. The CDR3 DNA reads TGCGCCAGCAGTGAGTCCCTCCGGTACCAGTACTTC.

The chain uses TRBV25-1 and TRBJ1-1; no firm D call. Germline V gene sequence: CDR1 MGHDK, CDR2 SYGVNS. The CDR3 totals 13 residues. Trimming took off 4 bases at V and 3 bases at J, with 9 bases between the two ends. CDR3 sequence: CASSVVGDTEAFF. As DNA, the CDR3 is TGTGCCAGCAGTGTAGTCGGGGACACTGAAGCTTTCTTT.

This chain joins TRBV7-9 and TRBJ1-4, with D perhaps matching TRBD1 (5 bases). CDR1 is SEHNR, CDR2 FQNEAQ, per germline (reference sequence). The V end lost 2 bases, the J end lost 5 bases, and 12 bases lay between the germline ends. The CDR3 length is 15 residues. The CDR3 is CASSLRTGLNEKLFF. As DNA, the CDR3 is TGTGCCAGCAGCTTACGAACAGGTCTAAATGAAAAACTGTTTTTT.

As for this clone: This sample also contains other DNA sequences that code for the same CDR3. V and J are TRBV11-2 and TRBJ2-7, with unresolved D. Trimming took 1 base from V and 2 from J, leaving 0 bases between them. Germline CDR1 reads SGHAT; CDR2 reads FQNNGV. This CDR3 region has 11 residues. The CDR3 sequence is CASSLAYEQYF. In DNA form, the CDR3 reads TGTGCCAGCAGCTTAGCCTACGAGCAGTACTTC. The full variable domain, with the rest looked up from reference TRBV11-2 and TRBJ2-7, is EAGVAQSPRYKIIEKRQSVAFWCNPISGHATLYWYQQILGQGPKLLIQFQNNGVVDDSQLPKDRFSAERLKGVDSTLKIQPAKLEDSAVYLCASSLAYEQYFGPGTRLTVT.

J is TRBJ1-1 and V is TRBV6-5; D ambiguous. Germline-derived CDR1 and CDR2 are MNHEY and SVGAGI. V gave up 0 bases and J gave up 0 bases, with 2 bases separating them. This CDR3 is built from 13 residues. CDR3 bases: TGTGCCAGCAGTTACTCCATGAACACTGAAGCTTTCTTT. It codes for CASSYSMNTEAFF.

The CDR3 sequence: CASSNWADFRNTEAFF. CDR3 nucleotides: TGTGCCAGCAGCAACTGGGCGGACTTTCGGAACACTGAAGCTTTCTTT. V and J are TRBV7-2 and TRBJ1-1; no clear D gene. V was trimmed by 5 bases and J by 1 base, leaving 17 bases between them. The CDR3 consists of 16 residues. In germline, CDR1 is SGHTA, CDR2 FQGNSA.

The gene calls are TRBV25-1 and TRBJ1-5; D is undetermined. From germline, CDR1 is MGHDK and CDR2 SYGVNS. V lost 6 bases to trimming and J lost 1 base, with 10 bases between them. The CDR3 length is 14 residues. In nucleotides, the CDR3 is TGTGCCAGCAGAGGTACCGGGAGCAATCAGCCCCAGCATTTT. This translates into CASRGTGSNQPQHF.

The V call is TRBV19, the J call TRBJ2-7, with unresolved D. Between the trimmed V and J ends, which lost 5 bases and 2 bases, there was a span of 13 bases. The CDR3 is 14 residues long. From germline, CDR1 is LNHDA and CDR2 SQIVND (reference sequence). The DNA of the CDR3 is TGTGCCAGTAGTTCACCGGACGGACCCTACGAGCAGTACTTC. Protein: CASSSPDGPYEQYF.

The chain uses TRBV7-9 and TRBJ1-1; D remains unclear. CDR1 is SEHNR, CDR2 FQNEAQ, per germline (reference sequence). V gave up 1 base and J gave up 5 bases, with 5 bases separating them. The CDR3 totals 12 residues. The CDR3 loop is CASSLVQTEAFF. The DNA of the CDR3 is TGTGCCAGCAGCTTAGTGCAGACTGAAGCTTTCTTT. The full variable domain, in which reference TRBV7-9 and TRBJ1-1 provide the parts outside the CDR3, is DTGVSQNPRHKITKRGQNVTFRCDPISEHNRLYWYRQTLGQGPEFLTYFQNEAQLEKSRLLSDRFSAERPKGSFSTLEIQRTEQGDSAMYLCASSLVQTEAFFGQGTRLTVV.

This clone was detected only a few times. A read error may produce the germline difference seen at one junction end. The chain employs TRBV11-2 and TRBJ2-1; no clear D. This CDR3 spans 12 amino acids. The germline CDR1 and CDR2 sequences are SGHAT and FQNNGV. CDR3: CASSLDDREQFF. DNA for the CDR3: TGTGCCAGCAGCCTAGACGATCGTGAGCAGTTCTTC.

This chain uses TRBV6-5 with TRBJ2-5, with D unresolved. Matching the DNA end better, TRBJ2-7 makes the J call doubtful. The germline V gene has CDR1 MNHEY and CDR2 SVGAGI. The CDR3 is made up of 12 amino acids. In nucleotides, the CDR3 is TGTGCCAGCAGTCCGGCTGGGGACGAGCAGTACTTC. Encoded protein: CASSPAGDEQYF.

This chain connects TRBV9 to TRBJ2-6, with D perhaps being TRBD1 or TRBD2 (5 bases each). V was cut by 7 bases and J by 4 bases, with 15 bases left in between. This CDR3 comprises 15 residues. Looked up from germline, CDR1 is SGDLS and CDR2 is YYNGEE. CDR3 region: CASSMSRDGANVLTF. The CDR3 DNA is TGTGCCAGCTCCATGAGCAGGGACGGGGCCAACGTCCTGACTTTC.

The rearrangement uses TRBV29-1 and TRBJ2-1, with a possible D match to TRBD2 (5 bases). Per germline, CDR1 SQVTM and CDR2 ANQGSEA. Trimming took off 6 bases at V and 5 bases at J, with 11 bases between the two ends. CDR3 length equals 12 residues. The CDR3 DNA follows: TGCAGCGTGGAAAGGCGGGACAATGAGCAGTTCTTC. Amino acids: CSVERRDNEQFF.

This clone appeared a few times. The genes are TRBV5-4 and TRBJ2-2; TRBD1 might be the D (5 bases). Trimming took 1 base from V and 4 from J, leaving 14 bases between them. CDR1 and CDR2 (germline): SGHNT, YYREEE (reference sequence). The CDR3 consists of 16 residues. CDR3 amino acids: CASSLPLGHGTGELFF. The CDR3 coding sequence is TGTGCCAGCAGCTTGCCACTGGGGCATGGCACCGGGGAGCTGTTTTTT.

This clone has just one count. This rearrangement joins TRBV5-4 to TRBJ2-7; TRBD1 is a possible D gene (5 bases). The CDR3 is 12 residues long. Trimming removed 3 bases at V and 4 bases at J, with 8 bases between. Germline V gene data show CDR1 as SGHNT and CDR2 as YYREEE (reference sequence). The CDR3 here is CASSSDSYEQYF. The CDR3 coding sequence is TGTGCCAGCAGCTCCGACAGTTACGAGCAGTACTTC.

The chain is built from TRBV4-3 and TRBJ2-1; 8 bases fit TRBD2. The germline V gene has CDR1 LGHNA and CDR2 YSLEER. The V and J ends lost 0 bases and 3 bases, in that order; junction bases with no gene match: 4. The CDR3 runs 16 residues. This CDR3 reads CASSQDSSGNYNEQFF. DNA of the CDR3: TGCGCCAGCAGCCAAGATAGTAGCGGGAACTACAATGAGCAGTTCTTC.

The CDR3 bases are TGTGCCAGCACCGGTGGGGGAGCAGATACGCAGTATTTT. Translation: CASTGGGADTQYF. The V gene is TRBV6-1, the J gene TRBJ2-3; possibly TRBD1 or TRBD2 for D (5 bases each). The V end lost 7 bases, the J end lost 4 bases, and 12 bases lay between the germline ends. CDR1 is MNHNS and CDR2 is SASEGT in the germline V gene. This CDR3 is 13 amino acids long.

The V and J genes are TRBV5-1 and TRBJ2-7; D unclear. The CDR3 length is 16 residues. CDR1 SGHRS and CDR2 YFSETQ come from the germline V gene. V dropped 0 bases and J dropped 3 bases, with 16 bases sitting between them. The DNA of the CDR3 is TGCGCCAGCAGCTTGGAGGGTTTTGGGGTTGGCTACGAGCAGTACTTC. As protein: CASSLEGFGVGYEQYF.

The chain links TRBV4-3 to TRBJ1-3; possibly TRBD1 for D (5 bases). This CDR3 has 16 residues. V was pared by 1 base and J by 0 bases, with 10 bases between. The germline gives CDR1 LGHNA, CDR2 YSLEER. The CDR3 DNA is TGCGCCAGCAGCCAAGTGGGACTCCTCTCTGGAAACACCATATATTTT. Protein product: CASSQVGLLSGNTIYF.

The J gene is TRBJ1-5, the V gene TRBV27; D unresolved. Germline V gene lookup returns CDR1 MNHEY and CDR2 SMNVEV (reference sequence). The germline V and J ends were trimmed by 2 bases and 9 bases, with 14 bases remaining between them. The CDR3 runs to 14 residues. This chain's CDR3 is CASSLTGPGPPQHF. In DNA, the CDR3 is TGTGCCAGCAGTTTAACCGGGCCCGGGCCGCCCCAGCATTTT.

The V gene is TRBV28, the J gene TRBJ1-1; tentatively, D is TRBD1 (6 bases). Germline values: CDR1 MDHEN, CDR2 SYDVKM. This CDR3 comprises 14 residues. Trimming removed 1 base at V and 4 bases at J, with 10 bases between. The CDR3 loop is CASSLSNRATEAFF. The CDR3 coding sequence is TGTGCCAGCAGTTTATCAAACAGGGCCACTGAAGCTTTCTTT.

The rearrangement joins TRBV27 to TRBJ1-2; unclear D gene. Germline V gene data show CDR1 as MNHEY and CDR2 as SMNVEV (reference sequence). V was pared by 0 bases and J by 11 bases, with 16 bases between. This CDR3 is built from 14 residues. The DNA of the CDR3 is TGTGCCAGCAGTTTATCCCCGACACGACTGAGATACACCTTC. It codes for CASSLSPTRLRYTF.

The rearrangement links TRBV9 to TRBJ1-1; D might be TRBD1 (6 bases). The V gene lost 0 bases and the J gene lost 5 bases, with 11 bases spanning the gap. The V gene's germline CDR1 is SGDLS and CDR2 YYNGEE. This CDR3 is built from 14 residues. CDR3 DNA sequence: TGTGCCAGCAGCGTAGAGGGGACATGGACTGAAGCTTTCTTT. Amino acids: CASSVEGTWTEAFF.

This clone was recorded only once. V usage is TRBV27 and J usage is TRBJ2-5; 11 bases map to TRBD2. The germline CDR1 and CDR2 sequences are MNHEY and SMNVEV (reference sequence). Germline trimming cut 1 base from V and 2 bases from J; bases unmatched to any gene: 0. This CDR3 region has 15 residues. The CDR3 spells CASSLLAGGQETQYF. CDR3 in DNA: TGTGCCAGCAGTTTATTAGCGGGGGGGCAAGAGACCCAGTACTTC.

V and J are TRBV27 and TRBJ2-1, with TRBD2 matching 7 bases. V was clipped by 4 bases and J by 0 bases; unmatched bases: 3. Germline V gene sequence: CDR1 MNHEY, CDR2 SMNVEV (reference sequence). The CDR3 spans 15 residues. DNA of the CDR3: TGTGCCAGCAGTTGGGGAGGGAGCTCCTACAATGAGCAGTTCTTC. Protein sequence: CASSWGGSSYNEQFF.

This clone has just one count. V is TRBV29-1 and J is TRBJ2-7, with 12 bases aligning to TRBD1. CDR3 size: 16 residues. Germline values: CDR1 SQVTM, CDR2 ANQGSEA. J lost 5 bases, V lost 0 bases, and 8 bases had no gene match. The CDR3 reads CSVEDPGQGAVDEQYF. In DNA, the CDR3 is TGCAGCGTTGAAGATCCGGGACAGGGGGCCGTCGACGAGCAGTACTTC.